These 19 T cell receptor beta chains originate from one sample sequenced in a study of cytomegalovirus exposure and HLA in healthy donors. PCR was performed using 60 Vbeta and 13 Jbeta primers. Using immunoSEQ multiplex PCR, the repertoire was profiled, and TCRdb retains in-frame clones only, with some absent. The profile covers approximately 50,000 clones, with 80% appearing a single time and 8% to 8.5% taken by the ten largest. Sequenced material: PBMCs. These receptors were collected from a man aged 30 to 45 in good health and CMV-seropositive.

V is TRBV5-1 and J is TRBJ1-6, with TRBD1 as a possible D gene (6 bases). The CDR3 has 15 amino acids. The V end was cut by 0 bases, the J end by 7 bases, with 11 bases between. CDR1 and CDR2 from the germline V gene are SGHRS and YFSETQ. CDR3 protein: CASSLEAGANSPLHF. Written as DNA, the CDR3 is TGCGCCAGCAGCTTGGAGGCGGGGGCAAATTCACCCCTCCACTTT.

V usage is TRBV6-1 and J usage is TRBJ2-1, with 9 bases lining up with TRBD2. Looked up from germline, CDR1 is MNHNS and CDR2 is SASEGT. V was pared by 1 base and J by 0 bases, with 7 bases of the junction left unmatched. This CDR3 is 18 amino acids long. CDR3 sequence: CASSEVASGASSYNEQFF. The CDR3 DNA sequence: TGTGCCAGCAGTGAAGTGGCTAGCGGGGCCTCCTCCTACAATGAGCAGTTCTTC.

The V gene is TRBV14, the J gene TRBJ2-2, with TRBD2 identical over 11 bases. With V trimmed by 4 bases and J by 5 bases, 3 bases remained unmatched. CDR1 is SGHDN and CDR2 is FVKESK in the germline V gene. The CDR3 has 15 residues. DNA of the CDR3: TGTGCCAGCAGCCGACTAGCGGGGCTGACCGGGGAGCTGTTTTTT. This sequence encodes CASSRLAGLTGELFF.

The chain is built from TRBV7-2 and TRBJ2-3; the D is unclear. There are 14 residues in the CDR3. V was shortened by 6 bases and J by 3 bases, with 13 bases between the two germline ends. Per germline, CDR1 SGHTA and CDR2 FQGNSA. CDR3 DNA: TGTGCCAGCAGTCCTAGATCTCAAACAGATACGCAGTATTTT. Translating it yields CASSPRSQTDTQYF.

The count of this clone is one. V usage is TRBV28 and J usage is TRBJ1-1, with a tentative D call TRBD1 (6 bases). Looked up from germline, CDR1 is MDHEN and CDR2 is SYDVKM. CDR3 size: 18 residues. Trimming removed 5 bases from V and 0 bases from J, with 22 bases in between. The CDR3 is CASSPHAPAGDMNTEAFF. The CDR3 DNA reads as TGTGCCAGCAGTCCCCACGCCCCCGCAGGGGACATGAACACTGAAGCTTTCTTT.

The gene calls are TRBV18 and TRBJ2-7; TRBD2 matches 7 bases. Germline V gene data show CDR1 as KGHSH and CDR2 as LQKENI. This CDR3 spans 14 amino acids. V was pared by 2 bases and J by 5 bases, with 6 bases of the junction left unmatched. The CDR3 is CASSPEIAGNEQYF. CDR3 nucleotides: TGTGCCAGCTCACCAGAGATAGCGGGTAACGAGCAGTACTTC.

The chain combines TRBV7-7 with TRBJ2-7; D gene ambiguous. CDR1 and CDR2 (germline): SSHAT, FNYEAQ (reference sequence). V lost 1 base and J 2 bases, leaving 6 bases between the germline ends. The CDR3 has 13 residues. The CDR3 spells CASSLDSTYEQYF. The CDR3 nucleotides are TGTGCCAGCAGCTTAGACAGCACCTACGAGCAGTACTTC.

The chain joins TRBV19 to TRBJ2-2; D ambiguous. V lost 5 bases and J 0 bases, leaving 7 bases between the germline ends. The CDR3 runs to 14 residues. CDR1 is LNHDA, CDR2 SQIVND, per germline (reference sequence). The CDR3, as DNA: TGTGCCAGTAGTGTTGCAGCGAACACCGGGGAGCTGTTTTTT. Its translation: CASSVAANTGELFF.

In this sample, this clone turned up a few times. The chain uses TRBV2 and TRBJ2-7; possible D gene TRBD1, 6 bases. The length of the CDR3 is 13 residues. CDR1 and CDR2 (germline): SNHLY, FYNNEI. CDR3 DNA sequence: TGTGCGTCCATGGGACAAACCACCTACGAGCAGTACTTC. Amino acids: CASMGQTTYEQYF.

This rearrangement joins TRBV7-3 to TRBJ2-3; possible D gene TRBD2, 6 bases. V was shortened by 5 bases and J by 0 bases, with 15 bases between the two germline ends. The CDR3 is 16 residues long. Germline lookup yields CDR1 SGHTA and CDR2 FQGTGA. The CDR3 coding sequence is TGTGCCAGCAGCCTAATGGGGGGTCCTAGCACAGATACGCAGTATTTT. Its protein is CASSLMGGPSTDTQYF.

This clone was found a few times. The rearrangement uses TRBV6-1 and TRBJ2-1; D not resolved. CDR1 MNHNS and CDR2 SASEGT come from the germline V gene. V lost 6 bases and J 0 bases, leaving 12 bases between the germline ends. The CDR3 consists of 15 residues. In DNA, the CDR3 is TGTGCCAGCAGCATATTCGAGAGCTCCTACAATGAGCAGTTCTTC. This codes for CASSIFESSYNEQFF.

The chain couples TRBV2 to TRBJ1-1; D is ambiguous. Germline V gene data show CDR1 as SNHLY and CDR2 as FYNNEI. The germline V and J ends were trimmed by 5 bases and 1 base, with 17 bases remaining between them. This CDR3 has 16 amino acids. CDR3 loop: CASSPRAAGRNTEAFF. The CDR3 nucleotides read TGTGCCAGCAGTCCCCGGGCAGCCGGGAGGAACACTGAAGCTTTCTTT.

The chain's CDR3 is CASSLDWDRTEQYF. CDR3 nucleotides: TGTGCCAGCAGCTTGGACTGGGACAGGACGGAGCAGTACTTC. The chain employs TRBV5-4 and TRBJ2-7; 8 positions agree with TRBD1. The germline V gene encodes CDR1 SGHNT and CDR2 YYREEE (reference sequence). The CDR3 spans 14 residues. J lost 7 bases, V lost 0 bases, and 6 bases had no gene match.

This clone has only one observation. This chain connects TRBV5-6 to TRBJ2-7; D is ambiguous. The CDR3 extends over 13 amino acids. V lost 7 bases and J lost 2, with 13 bases in between. Germline V lookup: CDR1 SGHDT, CDR2 YYEEEE. The CDR3 nucleotides are TGTGCCAGCTGGCGAGGTAATCCCTACGAGCAGTACTTC. Encoded protein: CASWRGNPYEQYF.

This rearrangement joins TRBV28 to TRBJ1-5; TRBD1 might be the D (5 bases). Germline V CDR1 and CDR2: MDHEN, SYDVKM. The CDR3 has 13 amino acids. The germline V and J ends were trimmed by 10 bases and 2 bases, with 12 bases remaining between them. CDR3 sequence (DNA): TGTGCCACTCACCCGACAGGCAATCAGCCCCAGCATTTT. Translation: CATHPTGNQPQHF. Combining the CDR3 with reference TRBV28 and TRBJ1-5 gives the whole variable domain DVKVTQSSRYLVKRTGEKVFLECVQDMDHENMFWYRQDPGLGLRLIYFSYDVKMKEKGDIPEGYSVSREKKERFSLILESASTNQTSMYLCATHPTGNQPQHFGDGTRLSIL.

The J gene is TRBJ2-3, the V gene TRBV4-1; perhaps TRBD1 as D (6 bases). Germline V gene data show CDR1 as MGHRA and CDR2 as YSYEKL. The CDR3 totals 16 residues. V lost 3 bases, J lost 0 bases, and 13 bases lay in between. This chain's CDR3 is CASSHDPGQSTDTQYF. CDR3 coding DNA: TGCGCCAGCAGCCACGACCCGGGACAAAGCACAGATACGCAGTATTTT.

This clone was seen only once. The chain couples TRBV5-1 to TRBJ2-5; D may be TRBD1 (6 bases). Per the germline V gene, CDR1 is SGHRS and CDR2 is YFSETQ. This CDR3 contains 13 residues. V was clipped by 4 bases and J by 0 bases, with 7 bases between them. This CDR3 reads CASSRDNQETQYF. The CDR3 nucleotides are TGCGCCAGCAGCCGGGACAACCAAGAGACCCAGTACTTC. Full variable domain (rest looked up from reference TRBV5-1 and TRBJ2-5): KAGVTQTPRYLIKTRGQQVTLSCSPISGHRSVSWYQQTPGQGLQFLFEYFSETQRNKGNFPGRFSGRQFSNSRSEMNVSTLELGDSALYLCASSRDNQETQYFGPGTRLLVL.

The chain has TRBV19 and TRBJ1-2, with D perhaps matching TRBD1 (6 bases). The CDR3 runs 16 residues. The germline CDR1 and CDR2 sequences are LNHDA and SQIVND (reference sequence). Trimming took off 5 bases at V and 2 bases at J, with 18 bases between the two ends. CDR3 residues: CASSLGTTLSNYGYTF. CDR3 nucleotide sequence: TGTGCCAGTAGTCTCGGGACAACCCTATCGAACTATGGCTACACCTTC.

The rearrangement links TRBV7-9 to TRBJ2-7; 9 nucleotides match TRBD2. The CDR3 consists of 15 residues. Germline V gives CDR1 SEHNR, CDR2 FQNEAQ (reference sequence). After removal of 1 base from V and 1 base from J, the junction contained 2 bases not matched to a gene. The CDR3 region is CASSLGGGGSYEQYF. The CDR3 coding sequence is TGTGCCAGCAGCTTAGGCGGGGGGGGATCCTACGAGCAGTACTTC.